This entry features one T cell receptor beta chain sequence. Its target is not known. TCRdb's copy holds only in-frame clones and misses some; the assay was immunoSEQ multiplex PCR. The sample lists fewer than 35,000 clones; about four fifths were seen once. The data belong to a study of radiotherapy plus CTLA-4 blockade in lung cancer. Study-level points and caveats: Response was reportedly best predicted by early blood T cell clone dynamics, with interferon-beta. Radiotherapy was combined with ipilimumab, and tumor-derived TCR clones then expanded in blood.

The sample in question was peripheral blood, obtained from a patient treated with radiotherapy plus ipilimumab. The clonotype comes from a human donor with non-small cell lung cancer that progressed on radiotherapy plus ipilimumab.

The CDR3 loop is CASSSGLAENTGELFF. The CDR3 nucleotides are TGTGCCAGCAGTTCAGGACTAGCGGAGAACACCGGGGAGCTGTTTTTT. The chain combines TRBV27 with TRBJ2-2; 10 positions match TRBD2. Germline CDR1 reads MNHEY; CDR2 reads SMNVEV (reference sequence). The CDR3 has 16 amino acids. J gave up 1 base and V 4 bases, and 3 bases lay outside the gene matches.